The sequence of this TCR beta chain was determined in a study of OX40 agonist ivuxolimab in advanced cancers. The CDR3 has 14 amino acids. The germline CDR1 and CDR2 sequences are SGHTA and FQGNSA. V dropped 5 bases and J dropped 0 bases, with 7 bases sitting between them. The table came from immunoSEQ multiplex PCR; TCRdb's copy has only in-frame clones and leaves some out. The data show fewer than 90,000 clones, around nine tenths seen once. The chain has TRBV7-2 and TRBJ1-4; D is undetermined. The starting material was CD4+ or CD8+ T cells sorted from blood, obtained in a trial of the OX40 agonist ivuxolimab. The sequence came from an adult with an advanced solid tumor such as melanoma, head and neck, liver or kidney cancer. CDR3 residues: CASSEPPTNEKLFF. Here the CDR3 DNA reads TGTGCCAGCAGCGAGCCCCCAACTAATGAAAAACTGTTTTTT.